One and the same sample provided the 7 T cell receptor beta chains below, sequenced in a study of spatial heterogeneity in lung cancer. Study results and caveats: Mutation counts in tumors were tracked by counts of expanded intratumoral alpha and beta TCRs.

Documented time point: sample taken at primary tumor resection. A single record per CDR3 protein comes from TCRdb applying MiXCR to the 5' RACE reads. The data contain some 97,000 distinct CDR3 sequences, 4.4% of them singletons. Their target antigens are unknown. The input for sequencing was lung tumor tissue, taken at surgery. These receptors all stem from a male donor with early-stage non-small cell lung cancer.

This clonotype came up a few times. The chain couples TRBV20-1 to TRBJ2-1; D might be TRBD2 (6 bases). The germline gives CDR1 DFQATT, CDR2 SNEGSKA (reference sequence). The ends were cut back, 6 bases at V and 5 bases at J, with 17 bases in the middle. The CDR3 spans 14 residues. CDR3 loop: CSAALGRRHNEQFF. CDR3 in DNA: TGCAGTGCCGCCTTAGGGAGGCGTCACAATGAGCAGTTCTTC.

This clonotype has a count of ten or more. The J gene is TRBJ1-2, the V gene TRBV11-2; D gene ambiguous. The CDR3 consists of 14 residues. Per germline, CDR1 SGHAT and CDR2 FQNNGV. V dropped 2 bases and J dropped 1 base, with 8 bases sitting between them. The CDR3 coding sequence is TGTGCCAGCAGCTTAACACCTTTTAACTATGGCTACACCTTC. This gives the protein CASSLTPFNYGYTF.

This clonotype was seen at least ten times. This chain links TRBV7-9 with TRBJ1-4; a possible D gene is TRBD1 (5 bases). V lost 4 bases and J 7 bases, leaving 10 bases between the germline ends. CDR1 and CDR2 (germline): SEHNR, FQNEAQ (reference sequence). This CDR3 is 13 amino acids long. The CDR3 region is CASSSLRGEKLFF. CDR3 DNA: TGTGCCAGCAGCTCACTGAGGGGTGAAAAACTGTTTTTT.

This clonotype was detected only a few times. The rearrangement links TRBV12-5 to TRBJ2-7; D perhaps matches TRBD1 (6 bases). V was trimmed by 5 bases and J by 2 bases, leaving 13 bases between them. Germline assignment: CDR1 LGHNT and CDR2 FRNRAP. The CDR3 length is 14 residues. CDR3: CASGPPTGTYEQYF. The DNA of the CDR3 is TGTGCTAGTGGTCCGCCGACAGGAACCTACGAGCAGTACTTC.

This sequence joins TRBV6-2 or TRBV6-3 and TRBJ1-5; 7 bases line up with TRBD1. The J segment lost 4 bases and the V segment lost 10 bases, leaving 7 bases of the junction unmatched. Germline CDR1 MNHEY, CDR2 SVGEGT. The CDR3 covers 13 residues. The CDR3 DNA follows: TGTGCCACAAAACAGGGGATTAATCAGCCCCAGCATTTT. This codes for CATKQGINQPQHF.

This clonotype was counted a few times. The chain carries TRBV6-1 and TRBJ2-7; possible D gene TRBD2, 6 bases. Germline CDR1 and CDR2: MNHNS and SASEGT. The ends were cut back, 8 bases at V and 3 bases at J, with 14 bases in the middle. The length of the CDR3 is 13 residues. CDR3 bases: TGTGCCAGCCGCGGGACGGCCCACTACGAGCAGTACTTC. Its protein product is CASRGTAHYEQYF.

This clonotype appeared many times. The V and J genes are TRBV29-1 and TRBJ2-2; TRBD2 might be the D (6 bases). CDR1 is SQVTM, CDR2 ANQGSEA, per germline. V lost 7 bases, J lost 8 bases, and 17 bases lay in between. This CDR3 region has 13 residues. The CDR3 loop is CSALVVGTGELFF. CDR3 bases: TGCAGCGCCTTAGTTGTAGGGACTGGGGAGCTGTTTTTT.